Each of the 4 T cell receptor beta chains below was sequenced from the same sample in a study of Graves' ophthalmopathy and Graves' hyperthyroidism. RNA transcripts were the source from which TCR beta CDR3 regions were amplified. Second-round multiplex PCR came after a first-round RT-PCR that employed HTBI primers. From the multiplex PCR reads, TCRdb called clonotypes with MiXCR, one entry per CDR3 protein. The table has over a million distinct CDR3 sequences, less than 45% seen once. The sequencing input was peripheral blood or thyroid tissue (not recorded which). The receptors originated from an adult man with Graves' hyperthyroidism.

This clonotype was observed a few times. V usage is TRBV7-6 and J usage is TRBJ2-5; TRBD2 matches 7 bases. Germline values: CDR1 SGHVS, CDR2 FNYEAQ. This CDR3 spans 19 amino acids. V lost 5 bases, J lost 7 bases, and 25 bases stayed unmatched. This CDR3 reads CASSPLSIQAGTSLGTQYF. The CDR3 nucleotides are TGTGCCAGCAGCCCCTTAAGCATTCAAGCGGGAACCTCCTTGGGGACCCAGTACTTC.

This chain joins TRBV19 and TRBJ1-3; 7 bases are shared with TRBD1. This CDR3 contains 16 residues. Looked up from germline, CDR1 is LNHDA and CDR2 is SQIVND (reference sequence). The CDR3: CAFHGTEQASGNTIYF. As DNA, the CDR3 is TGTGCTTTTCACGGGACAGAACAAGCCTCTGGAAACACCATATATTTT.

This clonotype was counted a few times. This sequence joins TRBV30 and TRBJ1-1; D ambiguous. This CDR3 has 13 residues. V dropped 3 bases and J dropped 1 base, with 9 bases sitting between them. Germline loops: CDR1 GTSNPN, CDR2 SVGIG (reference sequence). The CDR3 loop is CAWRSRGNTEAFF. CDR3 nucleotides: TGTGCCTGGAGGTCCCGGGGGAACACTGAAGCTTTCTTT.

This chain uses TRBV7-8 with TRBJ2-7; the match to TRBD2 covers 8 bases. Germline values: CDR1 SGHVS, CDR2 FQNEAQ. Losses at the gene ends were 5 bases for V and 3 bases for J; bases not matched to a gene: 6. The CDR3 totals 14 residues. The CDR3 DNA follows: TGTGCCAGCAGCGTTAAGGGGACTAGCTACGAGCAGTACTTC. Protein sequence: CASSVKGTSYEQYF.